Here is one T cell receptor (beta chain) with its context. The read ends 3 residues early relative to the CDR3; the germline J gene fills the gap. The data were obtained in a study of T cells in women clearing cervical HPV infection. Assay: immunoSEQ multiplex PCR; the TCRdb copy retains only in-frame clones and omits some. The sample totals roughly 30,000 clones. CDR3 length equals 14 residues. Trimming removed 6 bases from V and 3 bases from J; junction bases left unmatched: 8. The germline V gene encodes CDR1 DFQATT and CDR2 SNEGSKA (reference sequence). The receptor's source is a woman aged 18-69 years with a cervical HPV16 infection that either progressed to CIN3+ or cleared (not recorded which). Source material: blood buffy coat. The chain employs TRBV20-1 and TRBJ2-4; TRBD1 matches at 7 bases. CDR3 bases read: TGCAGTGCCCAACCACAGGGGTACAAAAACATT. Amino acid sequence: CSAQPQGYKNI. The whole CDR3 sequence is CSAQPQGYKNIQYF.